Included here is one T cell receptor (beta chain) sequence, with context. No antigen is known for it. The data belong to a study of OX40 agonist ivuxolimab in advanced cancers. The assay was immunoSEQ multiplex PCR, and TCRdb's table has in-frame clones only and misses some. The sample lists around 22,000 clones, 85% occurring once. At baseline, cycle 4 day 1, and cycle 7 day 1, blood was sampled. General observations from the study: The study observed clonal expansion of CD4+ and CD8+ blood T cells by week 6 at 0.1 to 3.0 mg/kg.

The sequencing here drew on CD4+ or CD8+ T cells sorted from blood, taken in a trial of the OX40 agonist ivuxolimab. This receptor was identified in an adult with an advanced solid tumor such as melanoma, head and neck, liver or kidney cancer.

In DNA form, the CDR3 reads TGTGCCAGAAGCTGGGGGCGGGGACATTTTTGTGAGCAGTACTTC. This sequence encodes CARSWGRGHFCEQYF. This rearrangement joins TRBV7-5 to TRBJ2-7. TRBV7-5 is designated a pseudogene. The CDR3 loop spans 15 amino acids.